Listed below are T cell receptor beta chains from one sample, sequenced in a study of CD8+ T cells in alopecia areata. Produced via immunoSEQ multiplex PCR; TCRdb's table is partial and in-frame only. The table lists 130,000 to 150,000 clones, approximately 80% of them singletons. This specimen consisted of CD8+ T cells sorted from blood, obtained at week 4, from a patient treated with tofacitinib. The source of these receptors is a human donor with alopecia areata. Each CDR3 is given with its conserved first and last residue. Each record gives: J gene, V gene, CDR3 protein.

TRBJ2-7	TRBV27	CASSPEGQYYEQYF
TRBJ2-2	TRBV29-1	CSVERESGIVRELFF
TRBJ2-3	TRBV5-6	CASSLSSGLTDTQYF
TRBJ1-6	TRBV7-2	CASSIQKWAPGNSPLHF
TRBJ2-1	TRBV7-9	CASSWRRGAGNEQFF
TRBJ2-7	TRBV4-1	CASSQVLQGSEQYF
TRBJ2-1	TRBV30	CAWSVDADNEQFF
TRBJ1-1	TRBV9	CASSASGVRVDTEAFF
TRBJ2-7	TRBV29-1	CSAKAGRTYEQYF
TRBJ2-7	TRBV6-5	CASSLTGTNSEQYF
TRBJ2-7	TRBV5-1	CASSGPGVRGNEQYF
TRBJ2-3	TRBV29-1	CSVGGSSGILADTQYF
TRBJ2-3	TRBV7-2	CASSTPDRGRTDTQYF
TRBJ2-7	TRBV7-2	CASSLAGQSYEQYF
TRBJ2-7	TRBV4-1	CASSQHRGYEQYF
TRBJ2-1	TRBV4-2	CASSQDSSGATHYNEQFF
TRBJ2-3	TRBV7-2	CASRKYTQYF
TRBJ2-3	TRBV27	CASSTNRGSDTQYF
TRBJ2-1	TRBV27	CASSLWTGEYNEQFF
TRBJ1-5	TRBV18	CASSPDSIRQNQPQHF
TRBJ1-2	TRBV4-1	CASRQFGGYGYTF
TRBJ2-7	TRBV5-1	CASSLFPSTSGLSYEQYF
TRBJ2-1	TRBV27	CASSLSPGGNEQFF
TRBJ2-4	TRBV7-9	CASSTDRGTKNIQYF
TRBJ2-1	TRBV2	CASSARQGVDEQFF
TRBJ2-2	TRBV27	CASSLYPENTGELFF
TRBJ2-3	TRBV28	CAGPLSGSTDTQYF
TRBJ2-7	TRBV7-9	CASSPRGEQYF
TRBJ2-3	TRBV29-1	CSAGTVYPDTQYF
TRBJ1-6	TRBV4-2	CASSQQDSNSPLHF
TRBJ2-1	TRBV6-6	CASGRVGSEQFF
TRBJ2-7	TRBV5-6	CASSLMGREAYEQYF
TRBJ2-7	TRBV7-9	CASSFQGPEQYF
TRBJ2-1	TRBV20-1	CSARDSNEQFF
TRBJ1-5	TRBV2	CASSDGTGVSNQPQHF
TRBJ2-1	TRBV27	CASSLGASGEQFF
TRBJ2-3	TRBV9	CASSVGVIGDTQYF